This record covers a single T cell receptor beta chain. Antigen: not known. In this cohort, patients with other autoimmune diseases, uncontrolled infections, pregnancy or lactation were excluded. The source of the PBMCs was 10 ml of fresh peripheral blood. The V gene lost 1 base and the J gene lost 4 bases, with 10 bases spanning the gap. This CDR3 region has 13 residues. Germline V lookup: CDR1 GTSNPN, CDR2 SVGIG (reference sequence). The data were taken from a study of Graves' ophthalmopathy and Graves' hyperthyroidism. Study conclusions and caveats: Most thyroid clonotypes expanded beyond 0.001 frequency were also found in blood.

Amplified TCR beta CDR3 regions were obtained using RNA transcripts as template. HTBI primers served in a first-round RT-PCR, which a second-round multiplex PCR followed. Each CDR3 protein gets one entry after TCRdb re-called the multiplex PCR reads with MiXCR. In the table there are over 450,000 distinct CDR3 sequences, around an eighth of which are singletons. The sequencing sample was made of blood. The chain combines TRBV30 with TRBJ2-5, with D perhaps TRBD1 (6 bases). This sequence was found in a woman in her thirties with Graves' ophthalmopathy. This CDR3 is CAWSDTGPETQYF. The CDR3 coding sequence is TGTGCCTGGAGTGATACAGGGCCAGAGACCCAGTACTTC.